What follows are 17 T cell receptor beta chains derived from one specimen sequenced in a study of cytomegalovirus exposure and HLA in healthy donors (dated 2017 in TCRdb). The method behind the library was the immunoSEQ multiplex PCR assay. A mixture of 60 forward primers for TCR Vbeta segments and 13 reverse primers for TCR Jbeta segments was used in the multiplex PCR. In its TCRdb copy, this immuneACCESS table keeps in-frame sequences only and misses some clones. Where compared with another copy, unresolved V genes explain less than half of these, and the others have no known cause. The sample has 100,000 to 150,000 clones on record, 77% of them singletons. Together, the top ten hold roughly 3.9% of the sample. The material sequenced was PBMCs. These TCRs come from a male donor in good health and CMV-seropositive.

This clone was counted between two and nine times. The rearrangement links TRBV30 to TRBJ2-1; 8 nucleotides line up with TRBD1. Germline V gene lookup returns CDR1 GTSNPN and CDR2 SVGIG (reference sequence). The CDR3 loop spans 15 amino acids. V was clipped by 0 bases and J by 6 bases; unmatched bases: 7. Here the CDR3 reads CAWSVYRGVVNEQFF. The CDR3 DNA reads as TGTGCCTGGAGTGTATACAGGGGGGTGGTCAATGAGCAGTTCTTC.

V and J are TRBV10-3 and TRBJ1-2, with D tentatively TRBD1 (5 bases). The CDR3 is 16 residues long. Germline V CDR1 and CDR2: ENHRY, SYGVKD. V lost 7 bases and J 0 bases, leaving 18 bases between the germline ends. Here the CDR3 DNA reads TGTGCCATCACGGGGGAAGCCTCCCCCACTAACTATGGCTACACCTTC. Protein: CAITGEASPTNYGYTF.

The rearrangement joins TRBV7-9 to TRBJ1-4; D unresolved. Per the germline V gene, CDR1 is SEHNR and CDR2 is FQNEAQ (reference sequence). This CDR3 has 15 residues. V dropped 1 base and J dropped 0 bases, with 6 bases sitting between them. CDR3 nucleotide sequence: TGTGCCAGCAGCTTAGGCACATCAACTAATGAAAAACTGTTTTTT. Translated, it gives CASSLGTSTNEKLFF.

The chain joins TRBV19 to TRBJ1-4; possible D gene TRBD1, 6 bases. CDR3 length: 15 residues. The V and J ends lost 7 bases and 1 base respectively, with 13 bases between them. CDR1 is LNHDA and CDR2 is SQIVND in the germline V gene (reference sequence). The CDR3 DNA reads as TGTGCCAGTACCTCCAAAGGGGGAACTAATGAAAAACTGTTTTTT. It encodes CASTSKGGTNEKLFF.

The rearrangement uses TRBV15 and TRBJ2-7, with 8 bases lining up with TRBD1. Germline trimming cut 1 base from V and 6 bases from J; bases unmatched to any gene: 11. CDR1 LNHNV and CDR2 YYDKDF come from the germline V gene (reference sequence). The CDR3 has 16 amino acids. The CDR3 bases are TGTGCCACCAGCAGAGGCCCGGGGCAGGGGGCAATCGAGCAGTACTTC. Protein sequence: CATSRGPGQGAIEQYF. Drawing the rest from reference TRBV15 and TRBJ2-7, the complete variable domain is DAMVIQNPRYQVTQFGKPVTLSCSQTLNHNVMYWYQQKSSQAPKLLFHYYDKDFNNEADTPDNFQSRRPNTSFCFLDIRSPGLGDTAMYLCATSRGPGQGAIEQYFGPGTRLTVT.

The chain joins TRBV4-2 to TRBJ2-5; 11 bases line up with TRBD2. From germline, CDR1 is LGHNA and CDR2 YNFKEQ. The V and J ends lost 3 bases and 1 base, in that order; junction bases with no gene match: 1. The length of the CDR3 is 15 residues. The chain's CDR3 is CASSQGTSGQETQYF. CDR3 coding DNA: TGTGCCAGCAGCCAGGGGACTAGCGGCCAAGAGACCCAGTACTTC.

This clone has just a few counts. The chain uses TRBV30 and TRBJ2-7, with 9 bases lining up with TRBD2. The CDR3 is 13 amino acids. After removal of 1 base from V and 6 bases from J, the junction contained 4 bases not matched to a gene. Germline values: CDR1 GTSNPN, CDR2 SVGIG (reference sequence). CDR3 in DNA: TGTGCCTGGAGTGCCCTAGCGGGGCTCGAGCAGTACTTC. This codes for CAWSALAGLEQYF. Filled out from reference TRBV30 and TRBJ2-7, the complete variable domain reads SQTIHQWPATLVQPVGSPLSLECTVEGTSNPNLYWYRQAAGRGLQLLFYSVGIGQISSEVPQNLSASRPQDRQFILSSKKLLLSDSGFYLCAWSALAGLEQYFGPGTRLTVT.

The genes are TRBV9 and TRBJ2-2; 13 positions agree with TRBD2. The CDR3 covers 17 residues. Germline-derived CDR1 and CDR2 are SGDLS and YYNGEE. J gave up 7 bases and V 0 bases, and 6 bases lay outside the gene matches. In nucleotides, the CDR3 is TGTGCCAGCAGCGTAGAACTAGCGGGGGGGATAATCGGGGAGCTGTTTTTT. Protein sequence: CASSVELAGGIIGELFF.

This clone was detected once. The CDR3 nucleotides are TGCGCCAGCAGCTTGACTAGCGGGGGCTACGAGCAGTACTTC. Translated, it gives CASSLTSGGYEQYF. The genes are TRBV5-1 and TRBJ2-5; 11 positions agree with TRBD2. The DNA end is more similar to TRBJ2-7, so the J call may be wrong. The germline gives CDR1 SGHRS, CDR2 YFSETQ. The CDR3 is 14 residues long.

V gene TRBV4-2 combines with J gene TRBJ1-1, with D possibly being TRBD1 (5 bases). The CDR3 covers 16 residues. Between the trimmed V and J ends, which lost 4 bases and 6 bases, there was a span of 21 bases. Germline CDR1 reads LGHNA; CDR2 reads YNFKEQ. CDR3 sequence (DNA): TGTGCCAGCAGCCCAGGGCCCCAGGACGTCGGCGCTGAAGCTTTCTTT. Its protein is CASSPGPQDVGAEAFF.

The chain recombines TRBV5-1 with TRBJ2-7, with TRBD2 matching 9 bases. With 3 bases clipped from V and 6 bases from J, the junction kept 7 bases outside the gene matches. Per the germline V gene, CDR1 is SGHRS and CDR2 is YFSETQ. The CDR3 is 14 amino acids. CDR3 sequence (DNA): TGCGCCAGCAGCTACATAGCGGGAGAAACCGAGCAGTACTTC. It encodes CASSYIAGETEQYF. Full variable domain (rest looked up from reference TRBV5-1 and TRBJ2-7): KAGVTQTPRYLIKTRGQQVTLSCSPISGHRSVSWYQQTPGQGLQFLFEYFSETQRNKGNFPGRFSGRQFSNSRSEMNVSTLELGDSALYLCASSYIAGETEQYFGPGTRLTVT.

The rearrangement uses TRBV5-1 and TRBJ2-2, with D possibly being TRBD1 (6 bases). The CDR3 consists of 16 residues. V lost 4 bases, J lost 2 bases, and 15 bases lay in between. Germline V gene sequence: CDR1 SGHRS, CDR2 YFSETQ. The CDR3 spells CASSPLTGSNTGELFF. As DNA, the CDR3 is TGCGCCAGCAGCCCTTTAACAGGGAGTAACACCGGGGAGCTGTTTTTT. Variable domain in full (rest from reference TRBV5-1 and TRBJ2-2): KAGVTQTPRYLIKTRGQQVTLSCSPISGHRSVSWYQQTPGQGLQFLFEYFSETQRNKGNFPGRFSGRQFSNSRSEMNVSTLELGDSALYLCASSPLTGSNTGELFFGEGSRLTVL.

V is TRBV9 and J is TRBJ2-2; TRBD1 might be the D (5 bases). Germline V gene data show CDR1 as SGDLS and CDR2 as YYNGEE. With 4 bases removed from V and 3 bases from J, the gap between germline ends came to 13 bases. There are 15 residues in the CDR3. CDR3 nucleotides: TGTGCCAGCAGCCTCCGAGGCAGGGACACCGGGGAGCTGTTTTTT. As protein: CASSLRGRDTGELFF.

The chain couples TRBV27 to TRBJ2-2; 7 bases agree with TRBD2. The CDR3 consists of 16 residues. Per germline, CDR1 MNHEY and CDR2 SMNVEV (reference sequence). V lost 3 bases and J lost 7; bases outside the gene matches: 11. The DNA for the CDR3 is TGTGCCAGCAGTTTTATAACGGGGGGTCTTATCGGGGAGCTGTTTTTT. It translates to CASSFITGGLIGELFF.

This clone turned up a few times. The CDR3 DNA reads as TGTGCCTGGAGTGGTTCCCCAGATAATTCACCCCTCCACTTT. It yields the protein CAWSGSPDNSPLHF. The chain links TRBV30 to TRBJ1-6; no firm D call. Germline lookup yields CDR1 GTSNPN and CDR2 SVGIG (reference sequence). The CDR3 loop spans 14 amino acids. The germline V and J ends were trimmed by 1 base and 5 bases, with 9 bases remaining between them.

The chain couples TRBV27 to TRBJ1-5; D unresolved. Trimming stripped 5 bases from V and 2 bases from J, with 13 bases between. The CDR3 covers 15 residues. Looked up from germline, CDR1 is MNHEY and CDR2 is SMNVEV (reference sequence). Here the CDR3 DNA reads TGTGCCAGCAGTGGGTCGGGAACGGGCAATCAGCCCCAGCATTTT. Its protein is CASSGSGTGNQPQHF.

The chain couples TRBV7-9 to TRBJ1-2; D not certain. CDR3 length: 13 amino acids. V was trimmed by 1 base and J by 7 bases, leaving 10 bases between them. Per germline, CDR1 SEHNR and CDR2 FQNEAQ (reference sequence). CDR3 amino acids: CASSLVGGRGYTF. CDR3 nucleotides: TGTGCCAGCAGCTTAGTTGGTGGGCGTGGCTACACCTTC.